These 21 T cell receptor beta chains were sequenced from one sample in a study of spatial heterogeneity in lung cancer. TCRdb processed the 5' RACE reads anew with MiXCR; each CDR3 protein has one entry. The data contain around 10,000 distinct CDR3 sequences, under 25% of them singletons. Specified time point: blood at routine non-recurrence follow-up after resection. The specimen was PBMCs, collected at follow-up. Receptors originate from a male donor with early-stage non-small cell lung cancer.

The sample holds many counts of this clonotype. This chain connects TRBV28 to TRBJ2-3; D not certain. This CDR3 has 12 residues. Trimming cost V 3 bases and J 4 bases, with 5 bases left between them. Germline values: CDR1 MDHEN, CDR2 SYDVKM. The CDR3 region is CASSLTSDTQYF. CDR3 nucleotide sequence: TGTGCCAGCAGTTTGACATCAGATACGCAGTATTTT.

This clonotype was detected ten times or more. The CDR3, as DNA: TGTGCCAGCAGCCCCTGGGGCACAGGGGACTTCGGAGAGACCCAGTACTTC. As protein: CASSPWGTGDFGETQYF. V gene TRBV11-2 combines with J gene TRBJ2-5, with D tentatively TRBD1 (7 bases). Looked up from germline, CDR1 is SGHAT and CDR2 is FQNNGV. The CDR3 contains 17 residues. V was cut by 5 bases and J by 4 bases, with 23 bases left in between.

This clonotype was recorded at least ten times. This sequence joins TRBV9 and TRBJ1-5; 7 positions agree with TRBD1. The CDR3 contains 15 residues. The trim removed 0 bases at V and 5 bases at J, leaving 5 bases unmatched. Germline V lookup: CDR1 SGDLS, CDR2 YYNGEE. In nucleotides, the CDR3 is TGTGCCAGCAGCGTAGAAGCAGGGGGAGATCAGCCCCAGCATTTT. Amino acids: CASSVEAGGDQPQHF.

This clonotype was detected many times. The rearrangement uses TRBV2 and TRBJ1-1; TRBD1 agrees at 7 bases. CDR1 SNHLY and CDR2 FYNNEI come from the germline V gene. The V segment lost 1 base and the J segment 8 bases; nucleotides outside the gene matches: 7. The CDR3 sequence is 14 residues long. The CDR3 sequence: CASSEDRGFAEAFF. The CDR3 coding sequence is TGTGCCAGCAGTGAAGACAGGGGTTTCGCCGAAGCTTTCTTT.

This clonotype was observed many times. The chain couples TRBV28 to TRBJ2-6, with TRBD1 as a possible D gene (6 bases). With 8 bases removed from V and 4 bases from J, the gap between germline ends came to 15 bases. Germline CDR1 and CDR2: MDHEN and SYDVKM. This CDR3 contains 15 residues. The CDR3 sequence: CASGLPGVGANVLTF. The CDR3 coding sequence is TGTGCCAGCGGACTTCCAGGGGTCGGGGCCAACGTCCTGACTTTC.

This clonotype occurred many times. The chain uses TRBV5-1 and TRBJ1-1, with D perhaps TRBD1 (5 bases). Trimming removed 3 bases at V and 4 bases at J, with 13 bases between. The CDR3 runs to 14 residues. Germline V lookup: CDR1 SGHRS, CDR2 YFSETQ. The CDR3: CASSSGTLGTEAFF. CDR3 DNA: TGCGCCAGCAGCTCCGGGACTTTGGGCACTGAAGCTTTCTTT.

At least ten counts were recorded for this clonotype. For the CDR3, the DNA is TGTGCCAGCAGCTTAGTTTCGGGGGTTGAGCAGTTCTTC. Translation: CASSLVSGVEQFF. This rearrangement joins TRBV7-9 to TRBJ2-1; D is possibly TRBD2 (6 bases). Germline V gene sequence: CDR1 SEHNR, CDR2 FQNEAQ (reference sequence). This CDR3 is 13 amino acids long. V shed 1 base and J shed 9 bases, with 10 bases lying between them.

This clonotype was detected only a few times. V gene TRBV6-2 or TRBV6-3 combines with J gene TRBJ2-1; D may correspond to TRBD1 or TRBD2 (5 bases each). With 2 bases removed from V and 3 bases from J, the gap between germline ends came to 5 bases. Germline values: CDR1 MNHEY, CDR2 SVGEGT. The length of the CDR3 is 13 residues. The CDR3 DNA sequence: TGTGCCAGCAGTTACGGGGGCTACAATGAGCAGTTCTTC. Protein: CASSYGGYNEQFF.

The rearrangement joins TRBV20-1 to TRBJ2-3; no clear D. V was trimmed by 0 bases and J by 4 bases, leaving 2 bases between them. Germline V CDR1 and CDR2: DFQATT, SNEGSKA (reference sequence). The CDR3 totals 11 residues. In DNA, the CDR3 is TGCAGTGCTAGAGACCCAGATACGCAGTATTTT. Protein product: CSARDPDTQYF.

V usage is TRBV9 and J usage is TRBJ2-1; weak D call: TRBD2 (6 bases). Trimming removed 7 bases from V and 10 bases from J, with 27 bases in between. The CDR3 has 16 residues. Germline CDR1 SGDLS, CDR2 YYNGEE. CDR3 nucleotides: TGTGCCAGCGGGGATGGGGACCGGGACTCTCAAGGAGAGCAGTTCTTC. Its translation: CASGDGDRDSQGEQFF.

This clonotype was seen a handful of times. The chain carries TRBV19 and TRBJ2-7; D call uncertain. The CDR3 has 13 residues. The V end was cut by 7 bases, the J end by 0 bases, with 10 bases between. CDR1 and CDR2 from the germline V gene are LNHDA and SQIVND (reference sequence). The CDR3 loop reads CASTMGGSYEQYF. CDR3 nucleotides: TGTGCCAGTACCATGGGCGGCTCCTACGAGCAGTACTTC. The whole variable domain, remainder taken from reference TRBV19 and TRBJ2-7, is DGGITQSPKYLFRKEGQNVTLSCEQNLNHDAMYWYRQDPGQGLRLIYYSQIVNDFQKGDIAEGYSVSREKKESFPLTVTSAQKNPTAFYLCASTMGGSYEQYFGPGTRLTVT.

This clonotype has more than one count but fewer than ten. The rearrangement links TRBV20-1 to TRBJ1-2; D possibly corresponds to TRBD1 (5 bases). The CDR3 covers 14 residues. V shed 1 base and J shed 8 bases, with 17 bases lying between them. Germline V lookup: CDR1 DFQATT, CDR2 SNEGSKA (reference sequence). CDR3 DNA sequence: TGCAGTGCTAGAGCGTCAATGGGGGAGGAAGGCTACACCTTC. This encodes CSARASMGEEGYTF.

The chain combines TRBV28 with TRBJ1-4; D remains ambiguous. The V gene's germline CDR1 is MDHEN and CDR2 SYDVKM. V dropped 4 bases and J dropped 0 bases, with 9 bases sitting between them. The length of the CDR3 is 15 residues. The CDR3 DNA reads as TGTGCCAGCAGTTCTTACAGTACAACTAATGAAAAACTGTTTTTT. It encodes CASSSYSTTNEKLFF.

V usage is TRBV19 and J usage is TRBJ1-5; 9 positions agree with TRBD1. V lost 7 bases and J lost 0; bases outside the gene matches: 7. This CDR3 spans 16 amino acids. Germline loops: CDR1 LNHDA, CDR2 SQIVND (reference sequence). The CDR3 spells CASTPTGGVSNQPQHF. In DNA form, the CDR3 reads TGTGCCAGTACCCCAACAGGGGGCGTTAGCAATCAGCCCCAGCATTTT.

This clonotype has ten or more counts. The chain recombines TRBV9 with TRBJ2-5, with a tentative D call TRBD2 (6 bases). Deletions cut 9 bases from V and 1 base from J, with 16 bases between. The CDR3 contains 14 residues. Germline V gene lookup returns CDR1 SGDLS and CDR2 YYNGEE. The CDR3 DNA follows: TGTGCCACCAACGCCGGGGACTTCCAAGAGACCCAGTACTTC. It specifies CATNAGDFQETQYF.

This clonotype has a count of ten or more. The chain's CDR3 is CASSLGTDENTIYF. The CDR3 DNA follows: TGTGCCAGCAGTCTTGGGACTGACGAAAACACCATATATTTT. The V call is TRBV12-3 or TRBV12-4, the J call TRBJ1-3, with D maybe TRBD1 (5 bases). The V end was cut by 5 bases, the J end by 6 bases, with 14 bases between. CDR3 length: 14 amino acids.

CDR3 sequence (DNA): TGTGCCAGCAGTGGCAGGGGGCATACCGGGGAGCTGTTTTTT. Translated, it gives CASSGRGHTGELFF. The rearrangement joins TRBV2 to TRBJ2-2; 8 bases agree with TRBD1. Germline assignment: CDR1 SNHLY and CDR2 FYNNEI. There are 14 residues in the CDR3. The ends lost 4 bases at V and 5 bases at J; junction bases unmatched: 3.

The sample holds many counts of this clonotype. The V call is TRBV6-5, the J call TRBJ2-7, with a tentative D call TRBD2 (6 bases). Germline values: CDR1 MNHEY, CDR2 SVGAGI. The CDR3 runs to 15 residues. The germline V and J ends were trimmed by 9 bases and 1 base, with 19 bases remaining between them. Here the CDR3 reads CASSGRGAGSYEQYF. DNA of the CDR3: TGTGCCAGTTCAGGGCGGGGCGCAGGGTCCTACGAGCAGTACTTC.

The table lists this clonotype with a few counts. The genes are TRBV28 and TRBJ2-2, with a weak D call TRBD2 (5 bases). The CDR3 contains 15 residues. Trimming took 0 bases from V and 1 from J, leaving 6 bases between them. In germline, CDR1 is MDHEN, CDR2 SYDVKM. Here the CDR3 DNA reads TGTGCCAGCAGTTTATGGGCGGGGAACACCGGGGAGCTGTTTTTT. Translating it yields CASSLWAGNTGELFF.

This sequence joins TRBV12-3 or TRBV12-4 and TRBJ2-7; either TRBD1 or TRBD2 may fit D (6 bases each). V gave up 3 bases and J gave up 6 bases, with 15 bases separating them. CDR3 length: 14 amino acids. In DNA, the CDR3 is TGTGCCAGCAGTTTTCAAGGGGGGACGAGCGAGCAGTACTTC. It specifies CASSFQGGTSEQYF.

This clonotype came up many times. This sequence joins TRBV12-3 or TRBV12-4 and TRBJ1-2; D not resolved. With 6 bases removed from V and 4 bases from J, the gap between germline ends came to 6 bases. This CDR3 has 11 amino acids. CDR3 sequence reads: CASSSRYGYTF. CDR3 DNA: TGTGCCAGCAGCTCGCGCTATGGCTACACCTTC.